What follows are 18 T cell receptor beta chains derived from one specimen sequenced in a study of shared clonotypes between healthy human individuals. TCRdb's table, derived via immunoSEQ multiplex PCR, lists solely in-frame clones and lacks some. The data show approximately 2.1 million clones, with 85% to 95% seen just once and 0.3% to 0.4% held by the top ten. What was sequenced was naive CD4+ T cells from PBMCs. Subset denoted: CD45RA+ positively selected. The receptors originated from a man aged 18-30 years in good health. Some clones in this sample may be carry-over from other donors' samples.

This chain links TRBV7-2 with TRBJ1-5; 11 bases align to TRBD1. Germline values: CDR1 SGHTA, CDR2 FQGNSA. The CDR3 consists of 15 residues. The J segment lost 4 bases and the V segment lost 4 bases, leaving 3 bases of the junction unmatched. The CDR3 region is CASSSRDRGNQPQHF. The CDR3 nucleotides are TGTGCCAGCAGCTCTCGGGACAGGGGGAATCAGCCCCAGCATTTT.

The chain combines TRBV7-8 with TRBJ2-1; the match to TRBD2 covers 8 bases. The CDR3 totals 17 residues. Trimming cost V 1 base and J 5 bases; bases outside gene matches: 10. Germline CDR1 and CDR2: SGHVS and FQNEAQ. The DNA of the CDR3 is TGTGCCAGCAGCTTAGGGTCGGGCGGGAGGCCGAACAATGAGCAGTTCTTC. The encoded protein is CASSLGSGGRPNNEQFF. Filled out from reference TRBV7-8 and TRBJ2-1, the complete variable domain reads GAGVSQSPRYKVAKRGQDVALRCDPISGHVSLFWYQQALGQGPEFLTYFQNEAQLDKSGLPSDRFFAERPEGSVSTLKIQRTQQEDSAVYLCASSLGSGGRPNNEQFFGPGTRLTVL.

J is TRBJ1-6 and V is TRBV11-2; a possible D gene is TRBD1 (5 bases). The V gene's germline CDR1 is SGHAT and CDR2 FQNNGV. The CDR3 consists of 17 residues. Deletions cut 3 bases from V and 6 bases from J, with 18 bases between. CDR3 protein: CASSFYKGLLLNSPLHF. The CDR3 coding sequence is TGTGCCAGCAGCTTTTACAAGGGACTTCTTCTTAATTCACCCCTCCACTTT.

The gene calls are TRBV15 and TRBJ2-3; D remains ambiguous. CDR3 length: 16 residues. Trimming shortened V by 1 base and J by 0 bases, and 11 bases separated the two germline ends. Germline values: CDR1 LNHNV, CDR2 YYDKDF (reference sequence). CDR3 in DNA: TGTGCCACCAGCAGAGTTCGGTGGTCCAGCACAGATACGCAGTATTTT. This gives the protein CATSRVRWSSTDTQYF. Variable domain in full (rest from reference TRBV15 and TRBJ2-3): DAMVIQNPRYQVTQFGKPVTLSCSQTLNHNVMYWYQQKSSQAPKLLFHYYDKDFNNEADTPDNFQSRRPNTSFCFLDIRSPGLGDTAMYLCATSRVRWSSTDTQYFGPGTRLTVL.

The chain couples TRBV7-2 to TRBJ2-4; D remains unclear. This CDR3 is built from 15 residues. V was clipped by 1 base and J by 0 bases, with 7 bases between them. CDR1 is SGHTA and CDR2 is FQGNSA in the germline V gene. The chain's CDR3 is CASSLGGVAKNIQYF. The CDR3 region has the DNA TGTGCCAGCAGCTTAGGAGGTGTAGCCAAAAACATTCAGTACTTC.

CDR3 residues: CAWSVSGIGGYTF. The DNA of the CDR3 is TGTGCCTGGAGTGTTTCGGGGATAGGGGGCTACACCTTC. V gene TRBV30 combines with J gene TRBJ1-2; D uncertain. The germline V gene encodes CDR1 GTSNPN and CDR2 SVGIG (reference sequence). The CDR3 runs to 13 residues. Trimming took off 0 bases at V and 8 bases at J, with 13 bases between the two ends.

The rearrangement links TRBV9 to TRBJ2-4; D assignment may be TRBD1 or TRBD2 (5 bases each). Germline assignment: CDR1 SGDLS and CDR2 YYNGEE. The CDR3 is 16 residues long. The germline V and J ends were trimmed by 3 bases and 4 bases, with 17 bases remaining between them. The CDR3 DNA is TGTGCCAGCAGCGCACCTTTTGGGACCGCGAAAAACATTCAGTACTTC. It is translated as CASSAPFGTAKNIQYF. Full variable domain (rest looked up from reference TRBV9 and TRBJ2-4): DSGVTQTPKHLITATGQRVTLRCSPRSGDLSVYWYQQSLDQGLQFLIQYYNGEERAKGNILERFSAQQFPDLHSELNLSSLELGDSALYFCASSAPFGTAKNIQYFGAGTRLSVL.

The V call is TRBV4-1, the J call TRBJ2-7, with D tentatively TRBD1 (5 bases). Germline V CDR1 and CDR2: MGHRA, YSYEKL. Trimming pared 1 base from V and 0 bases from J, leaving 13 bases between. CDR3 size: 16 residues. CDR3 sequence reads: CASSQGMGLYSYEQYF. As DNA, the CDR3 is TGCGCCAGCAGCCAAGGGATGGGGCTATACTCCTACGAGCAGTACTTC.

The chain has TRBV2 and TRBJ1-5; no definite D call. V dropped 6 bases and J dropped 0 bases, with 12 bases sitting between them. The germline V gene has CDR1 SNHLY and CDR2 FYNNEI. The CDR3 contains 15 residues. Here the CDR3 reads CASRETEYSNQPQHF. DNA of the CDR3: TGTGCCAGCAGAGAGACGGAGTATAGCAATCAGCCCCAGCATTTT. The entire variable domain, with the rest obtained from reference TRBV2 and TRBJ1-5, is as follows: EPEVTQTPSHQVTQMGQEVILRCVPISNHLYFYWYRQILGQKVEFLVSFYNNEISEKSEIFDDQFSVERPDGSNFTLKIRSTKLEDSAMYFCASRETEYSNQPQHFGDGTRLSIL.

A few counts support this clone. The CDR3: CAWTIQGAVTEAFF. The CDR3, as DNA: TGTGCCTGGACTATACAGGGGGCGGTCACTGAAGCTTTCTTT. The chain combines TRBV30 with TRBJ1-1, with TRBD1 identical over 9 bases. V lost 4 bases and J lost 4; bases outside the gene matches: 7. Germline V gene data show CDR1 as GTSNPN and CDR2 as SVGIG (reference sequence). The CDR3 loop spans 14 amino acids.

This chain uses TRBV30 with TRBJ1-3, with D tentatively TRBD1 (5 bases). The V end lost 5 bases, the J end lost 4 bases, and 9 bases lay between the germline ends. CDR1 is GTSNPN, CDR2 SVGIG, per germline (reference sequence). CDR3 length: 12 residues. Here the CDR3 DNA reads TGTGCCTGGGGGGCGACGGGAAACACCATATATTTT. Translating it yields CAWGATGNTIYF.

The chain employs TRBV10-2 and TRBJ2-7, with 9 bases that match TRBD1. V lost 4 bases, J lost 6 bases, and 10 bases stayed unmatched. The germline V gene encodes CDR1 WSHSY and CDR2 SAAADI. CDR3 length: 15 amino acids. DNA of the CDR3: TGCGCCAGCAGTGCCCCGGGACAGGGAAGAGGCGAGCAGTACTTC. As protein: CASSAPGQGRGEQYF.

The chain employs TRBV5-4 and TRBJ2-3; D is perhaps TRBD1 or TRBD2 (8 bases each). The CDR3 contains 16 residues. Germline values: CDR1 SGHNT, CDR2 YYREEE (reference sequence). V was clipped by 4 bases and J by 1 base, with 16 bases between them. CDR3 in DNA: TGTGCCAGCAGCACGGGGGGGACAGGACGCACAGATACGCAGTATTTT. Translated: CASSTGGTGRTDTQYF.

The chain uses TRBV28 and TRBJ2-1; 10 bases line up with TRBD2. Germline V gene sequence: CDR1 MDHEN, CDR2 SYDVKM. The J segment lost 16 bases and the V segment lost 4 bases, leaving 7 bases of the junction unmatched. This CDR3 has 12 residues. DNA for the CDR3: TGTGCCAGCAGTTCTAGCGGGAGCTCGAAATTCTTC. Translation: CASSSSGSSKFF.

This rearrangement joins TRBV4-1 to TRBJ1-4; D is unclear. The CDR3 runs 13 residues. The V end was cut by 4 bases, the J end by 8 bases, with 11 bases between. The germline V gene has CDR1 MGHRA and CDR2 YSYEKL. For the CDR3, the DNA is TGCGCCAGCAGCCTTGGCCAGAGGGAAAAACTGTTTTTT. The encoded protein is CASSLGQREKLFF.

This chain connects TRBV6-5 to TRBJ2-1; D possibly corresponds to TRBD2 (6 bases). V shed 6 bases and J shed 7 bases, with 13 bases lying between them. This CDR3 has 13 amino acids. Looked up from germline, CDR1 is MNHEY and CDR2 is SVGAGI. CDR3 protein: CASSYLGRNEQFF. CDR3 DNA sequence: TGTGCCAGCAGCTATTTGGGGAGGAATGAGCAGTTCTTC.

The genes are TRBV6-5 and TRBJ1-4; no clear D. Germline V gene sequence: CDR1 MNHEY, CDR2 SVGAGI. V was pared by 2 bases and J by 3 bases, with 10 bases between. CDR3 length: 15 residues. CDR3 in amino acids: CASSYIGVPNEKLFF. CDR3 in DNA: TGTGCCAGCAGTTACATCGGGGTCCCTAATGAAAAACTGTTTTTT.

This clone has just one count. This chain uses TRBV6-5 with TRBJ1-3; perhaps TRBD1 as D (6 bases). This CDR3 comprises 15 residues. CDR1 MNHEY and CDR2 SVGAGI come from the germline V gene. Trimming stripped 5 bases from V and 0 bases from J, with 11 bases between. The CDR3 loop reads CASSQQGNSGNTIYF. CDR3 DNA: TGTGCCAGCAGTCAACAGGGAAACTCTGGAAACACCATATATTTT.